This T cell receptor (beta chain) was identified during a study of blood T cell repertoires in COVID-19. V dropped 5 bases and J dropped 4 bases, with 11 bases sitting between them. Germline lookup yields CDR1 SGHTA and CDR2 FQGTGA. The CDR3 is 13 residues long. Here immunoSEQ multiplex PCR was the method, and the copy in TCRdb shows in-frame clones only, minus some. The repertoire has some 150,000 clones, roughly 83% of them found once; the top ten carry nearly 4.5%. The sequencing sample was made of PBMCs or T cells enriched from blood (not recorded which). This receptor was taken from a woman aged 50 to 60 who had recovered from COVID-19. The rearrangement uses TRBV7-3 and TRBJ1-1, with D possibly matching TRBD1 (5 bases). CDR3 DNA sequence: TGTGCCAGCAGCATGGGACTCGGCACTGAAGCTTTCTTT. Amino acids: CASSMGLGTEAFF.